The following is a T cell receptor (beta chain) sequence with its context. 5'RACE with constant-segment primers yielded barcoded, UMI-tagged TCR alpha and TCR beta cDNA libraries. TCRdb processed the 5' RACE reads anew with MiXCR; each CDR3 protein has one entry. Among approximately 410,000 distinct CDR3 sequences listed, under 25% were seen once. The data stem from a study of T-cell memory formation after mild COVID-19. V was trimmed by 1 base and J by 0 bases, leaving 11 bases between them. The CDR3 sequence is 16 residues long. Germline loops: CDR1 SGHDT, CDR2 YYEEEE. The chain uses TRBV5-6 and TRBJ2-1; tentatively, D is TRBD2 (5 bases). The specimen was PBMCs or a T cell subset sorted from them (not recorded which). This TCR derives from an adult woman who had mild COVID-19 (a few samples of this study predate the infection). Cell type and time point are not known. CDR3 sequence reads: CASSLKSGSSYNEQFF. In nucleotides, the CDR3 is TGTGCCAGCAGCTTGAAAAGCGGCAGCTCCTACAATGAGCAGTTCTTC.